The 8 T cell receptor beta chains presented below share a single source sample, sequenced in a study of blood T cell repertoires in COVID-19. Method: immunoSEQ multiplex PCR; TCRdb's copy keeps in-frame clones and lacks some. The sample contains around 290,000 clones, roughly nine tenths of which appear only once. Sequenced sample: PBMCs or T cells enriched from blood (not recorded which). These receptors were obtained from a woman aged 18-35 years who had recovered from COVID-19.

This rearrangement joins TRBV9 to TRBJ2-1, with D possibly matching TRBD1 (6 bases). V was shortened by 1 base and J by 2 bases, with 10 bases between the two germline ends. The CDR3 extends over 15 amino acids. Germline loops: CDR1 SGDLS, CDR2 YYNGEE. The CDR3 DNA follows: TGTGCCAGCAGCGTAAGAGAGGGGGCCTACAATGAGCAGTTCTTC. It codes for CASSVREGAYNEQFF.

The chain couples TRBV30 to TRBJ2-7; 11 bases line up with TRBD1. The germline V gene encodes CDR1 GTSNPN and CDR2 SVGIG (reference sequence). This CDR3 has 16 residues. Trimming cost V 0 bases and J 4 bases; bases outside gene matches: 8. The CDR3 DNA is TGTGCCTGGAGTGTACCGCGAGGGACAGGGGGATACGAGCAGTACTTC. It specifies CAWSVPRGTGGYEQYF.

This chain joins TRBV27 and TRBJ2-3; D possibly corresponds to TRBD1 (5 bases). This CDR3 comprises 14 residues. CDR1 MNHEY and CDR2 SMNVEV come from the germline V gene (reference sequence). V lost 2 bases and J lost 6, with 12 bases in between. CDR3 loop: CASSLRGVADTQYF. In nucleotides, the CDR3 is TGTGCCAGCAGTTTAAGGGGTGTGGCGGATACGCAGTATTTT.

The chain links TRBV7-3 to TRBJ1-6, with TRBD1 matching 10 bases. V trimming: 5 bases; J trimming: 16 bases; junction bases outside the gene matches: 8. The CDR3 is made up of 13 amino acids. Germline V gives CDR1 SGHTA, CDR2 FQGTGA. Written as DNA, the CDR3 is TGTGCCAGCAGCCGGGACAGGGGATTATCTCTCCACTTT. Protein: CASSRDRGLSLHF.

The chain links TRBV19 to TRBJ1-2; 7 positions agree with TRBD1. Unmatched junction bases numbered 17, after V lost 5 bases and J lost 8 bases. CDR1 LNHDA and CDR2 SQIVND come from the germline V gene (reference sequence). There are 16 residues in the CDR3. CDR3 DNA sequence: TGTGCCAGTAGTGTCCGGGACAGCTTCTTTAGGGACGGCTACACCTTC. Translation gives CASSVRDSFFRDGYTF.

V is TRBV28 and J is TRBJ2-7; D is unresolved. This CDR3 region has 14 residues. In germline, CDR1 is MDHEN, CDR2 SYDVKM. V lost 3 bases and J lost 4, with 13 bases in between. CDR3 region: CASSFFQRIYEQYF. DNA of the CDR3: TGTGCCAGCAGTTTTTTCCAGCGCATTTACGAGCAGTACTTC.

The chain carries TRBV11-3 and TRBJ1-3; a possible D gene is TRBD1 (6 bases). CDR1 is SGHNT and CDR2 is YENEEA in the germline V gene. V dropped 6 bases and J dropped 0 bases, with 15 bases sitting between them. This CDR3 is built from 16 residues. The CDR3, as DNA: TGTGCCAGCAGTTCGACAGGATCCTCCTCTGGAAACACCATATATTTT. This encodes CASSSTGSSSGNTIYF.

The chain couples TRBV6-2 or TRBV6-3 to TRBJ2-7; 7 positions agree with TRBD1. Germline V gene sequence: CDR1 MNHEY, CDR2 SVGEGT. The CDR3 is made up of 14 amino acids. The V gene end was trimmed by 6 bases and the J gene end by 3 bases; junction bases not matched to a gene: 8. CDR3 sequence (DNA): TGTGCCAGCAGCAGGGACAGTGGATTCTACGAGCAGTACTTC. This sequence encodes CASSRDSGFYEQYF.